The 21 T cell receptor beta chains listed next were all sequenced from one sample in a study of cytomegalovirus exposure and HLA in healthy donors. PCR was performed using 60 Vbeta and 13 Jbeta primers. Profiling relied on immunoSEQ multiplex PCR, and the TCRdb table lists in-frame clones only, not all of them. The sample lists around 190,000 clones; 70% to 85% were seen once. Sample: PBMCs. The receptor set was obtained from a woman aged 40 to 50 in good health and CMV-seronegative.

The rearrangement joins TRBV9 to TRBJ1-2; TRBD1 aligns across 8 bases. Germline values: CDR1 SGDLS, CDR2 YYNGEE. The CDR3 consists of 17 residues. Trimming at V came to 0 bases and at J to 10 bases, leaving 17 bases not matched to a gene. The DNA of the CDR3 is TGTGCCAGCAGCGTAGAACCAACAGGGGGGACTCCTAGGCCCTACACCTTC. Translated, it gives CASSVEPTGGTPRPYTF.

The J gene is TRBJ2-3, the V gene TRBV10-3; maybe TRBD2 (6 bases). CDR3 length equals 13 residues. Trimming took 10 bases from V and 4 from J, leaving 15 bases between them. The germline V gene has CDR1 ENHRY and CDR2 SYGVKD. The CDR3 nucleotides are TGTGCCACCGGGAGTTCCTGGTCAGATACGCAGTATTTT. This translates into CATGSSWSDTQYF.

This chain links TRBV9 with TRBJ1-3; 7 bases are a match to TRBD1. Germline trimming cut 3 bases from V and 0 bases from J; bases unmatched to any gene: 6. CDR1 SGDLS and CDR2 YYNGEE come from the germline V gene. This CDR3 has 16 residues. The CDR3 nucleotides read TGTGCCAGCAGCGCCACAGGGGCCAGCTCTGGAAACACCATATATTTT. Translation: CASSATGASSGNTIYF.

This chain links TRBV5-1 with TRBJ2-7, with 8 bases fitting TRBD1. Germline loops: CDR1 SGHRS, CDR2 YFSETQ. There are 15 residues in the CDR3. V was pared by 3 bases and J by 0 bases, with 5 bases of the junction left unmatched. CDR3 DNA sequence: TGCGCCAGCAGCTGGCGACAGGGGTTCTCCTACGAGCAGTACTTC. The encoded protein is CASSWRQGFSYEQYF.

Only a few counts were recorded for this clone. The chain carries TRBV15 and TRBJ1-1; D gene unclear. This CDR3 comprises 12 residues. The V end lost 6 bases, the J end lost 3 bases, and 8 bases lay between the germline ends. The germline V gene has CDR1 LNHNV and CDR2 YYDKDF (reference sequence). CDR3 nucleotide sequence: TGTGCCACCAGGACGACACACACTGAAGCTTTCTTT. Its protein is CATRTTHTEAFF. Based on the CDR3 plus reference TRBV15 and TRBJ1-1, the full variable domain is DAMVIQNPRYQVTQFGKPVTLSCSQTLNHNVMYWYQQKSSQAPKLLFHYYDKDFNNEADTPDNFQSRRPNTSFCFLDIRSPGLGDTAMYLCATRTTHTEAFFGQGTRLTVV.

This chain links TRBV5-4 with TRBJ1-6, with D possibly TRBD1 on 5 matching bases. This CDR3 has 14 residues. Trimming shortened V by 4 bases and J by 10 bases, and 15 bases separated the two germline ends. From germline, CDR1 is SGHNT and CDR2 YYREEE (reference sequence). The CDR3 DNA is TGTGCCAGCAGCCCCCCGGGGGATCGATCACCCCTCCACTTT. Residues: CASSPPGDRSPLHF.

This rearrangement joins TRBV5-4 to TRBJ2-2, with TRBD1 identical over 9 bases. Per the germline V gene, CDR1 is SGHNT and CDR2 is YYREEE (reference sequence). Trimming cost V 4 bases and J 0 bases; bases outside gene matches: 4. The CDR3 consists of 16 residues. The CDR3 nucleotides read TGTGCCAGCAGCCGGACAGGGGTCGCGAACACCGGGGAGCTGTTTTTT. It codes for CASSRTGVANTGELFF.

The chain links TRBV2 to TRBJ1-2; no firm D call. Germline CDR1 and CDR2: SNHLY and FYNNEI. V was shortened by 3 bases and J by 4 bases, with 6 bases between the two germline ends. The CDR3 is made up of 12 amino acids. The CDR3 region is CASSEAGYGYTF. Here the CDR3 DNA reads TGTGCCAGCAGTGAGGCAGGCTATGGCTACACCTTC.

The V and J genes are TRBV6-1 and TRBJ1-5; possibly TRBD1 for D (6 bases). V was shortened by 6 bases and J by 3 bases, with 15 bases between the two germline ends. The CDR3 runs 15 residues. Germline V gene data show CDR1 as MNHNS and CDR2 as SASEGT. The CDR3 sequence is CASSQYRVPNQPQHF. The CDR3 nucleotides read TGTGCCAGCAGCCAATACAGGGTCCCCAATCAGCCCCAGCATTTT.

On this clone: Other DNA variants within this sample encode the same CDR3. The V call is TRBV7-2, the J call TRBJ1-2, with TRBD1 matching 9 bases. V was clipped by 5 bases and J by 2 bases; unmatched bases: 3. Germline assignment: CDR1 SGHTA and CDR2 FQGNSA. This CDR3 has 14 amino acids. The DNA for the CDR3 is TGTGCCAGCAGCCGGGACAGGGTCAACTATGGCTACACCTTC. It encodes CASSRDRVNYGYTF.

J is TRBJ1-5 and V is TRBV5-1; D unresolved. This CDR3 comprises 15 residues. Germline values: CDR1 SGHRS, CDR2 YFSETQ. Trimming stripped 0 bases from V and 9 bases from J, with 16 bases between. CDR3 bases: TGCGCCAGCAGCTTGGGGCTTAGGGAGGGCGGGCCCCAGCATTTT. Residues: CASSLGLREGGPQHF.

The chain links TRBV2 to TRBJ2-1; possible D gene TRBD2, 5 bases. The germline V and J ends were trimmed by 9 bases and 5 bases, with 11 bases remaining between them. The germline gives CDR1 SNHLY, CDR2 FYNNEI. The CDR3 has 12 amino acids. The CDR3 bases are TGTGCCAGGGCGGGCGTCGACAATGAGCAGTTCTTC. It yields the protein CARAGVDNEQFF.

Here the CDR3 reads CASSPTLRNEQFF. The CDR3 DNA reads as TGTGCCAGCAGCCCTACCCTCCGGAATGAGCAGTTCTTC. The chain uses TRBV6-5 and TRBJ2-1; D not resolved. Germline loops: CDR1 MNHEY, CDR2 SVGAGI. This CDR3 spans 13 amino acids. V dropped 6 bases and J dropped 7 bases, with 13 bases sitting between them.

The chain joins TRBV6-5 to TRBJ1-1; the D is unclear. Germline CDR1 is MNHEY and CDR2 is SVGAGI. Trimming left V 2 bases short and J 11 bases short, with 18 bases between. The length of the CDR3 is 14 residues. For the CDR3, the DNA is TGTGCCAGCAGTTACCTACCTCGACCCGGGTGGGCTTTCTTT. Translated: CASSYLPRPGWAFF.

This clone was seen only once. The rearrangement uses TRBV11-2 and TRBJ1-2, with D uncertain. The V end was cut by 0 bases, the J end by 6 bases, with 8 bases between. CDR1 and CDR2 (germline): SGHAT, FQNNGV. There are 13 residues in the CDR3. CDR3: CASSLEGSNGYTF. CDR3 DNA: TGTGCCAGCAGCTTAGAAGGGAGTAATGGCTACACCTTC.

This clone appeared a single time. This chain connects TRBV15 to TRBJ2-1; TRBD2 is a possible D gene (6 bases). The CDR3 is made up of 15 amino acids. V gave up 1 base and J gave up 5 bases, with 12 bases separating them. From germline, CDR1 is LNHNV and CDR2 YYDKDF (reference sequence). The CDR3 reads CATSRAGSGNNEQFF. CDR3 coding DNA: TGTGCCACCAGCAGAGCGGGTAGCGGAAACAATGAGCAGTTCTTC. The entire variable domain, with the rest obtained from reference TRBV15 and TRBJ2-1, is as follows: DAMVIQNPRYQVTQFGKPVTLSCSQTLNHNVMYWYQQKSSQAPKLLFHYYDKDFNNEADTPDNFQSRRPNTSFCFLDIRSPGLGDTAMYLCATSRAGSGNNEQFFGPGTRLTVL.

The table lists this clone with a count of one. This chain's CDR3 is CASSLGLAEGEQFF. As DNA, the CDR3 is TGCGCCAGCAGCTTGGGCCTAGCGGAGGGGGAGCAGTTCTTC. This sequence joins TRBV5-1 and TRBJ2-1; 7 bases align to TRBD2. There are 14 residues in the CDR3. J gave up 10 bases and V 0 bases, and 7 bases lay outside the gene matches. Germline V gene data show CDR1 as SGHRS and CDR2 as YFSETQ.

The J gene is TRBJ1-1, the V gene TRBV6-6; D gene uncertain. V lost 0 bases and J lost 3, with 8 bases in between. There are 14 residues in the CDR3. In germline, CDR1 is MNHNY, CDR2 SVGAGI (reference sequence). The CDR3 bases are TGTGCCAGCAGTTACTCGTCCACGGACACTGAAGCTTTCTTT. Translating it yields CASSYSSTDTEAFF.

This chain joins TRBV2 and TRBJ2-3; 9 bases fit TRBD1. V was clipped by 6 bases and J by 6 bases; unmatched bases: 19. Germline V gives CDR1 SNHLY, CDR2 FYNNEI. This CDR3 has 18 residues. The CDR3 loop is CASSHKKGQGIGVDTQYF. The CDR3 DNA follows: TGTGCCAGCAGCCACAAAAAGGGACAGGGTATAGGTGTTGATACGCAGTATTTT.

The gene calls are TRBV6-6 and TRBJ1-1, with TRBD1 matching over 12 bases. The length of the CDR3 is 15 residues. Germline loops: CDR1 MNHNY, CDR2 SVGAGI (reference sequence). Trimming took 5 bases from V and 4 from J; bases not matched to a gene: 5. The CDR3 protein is CASSPGTGGPTEAFF. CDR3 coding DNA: TGTGCCAGCAGTCCCGGGACAGGGGGCCCCACTGAAGCTTTCTTT.

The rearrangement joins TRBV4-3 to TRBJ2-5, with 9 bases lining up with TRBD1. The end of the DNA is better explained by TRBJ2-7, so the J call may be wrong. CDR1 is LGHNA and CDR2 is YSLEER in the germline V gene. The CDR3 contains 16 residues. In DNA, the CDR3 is TGCGCCAGCAGCCAAGACATAGGGACAGGGAACTACGAGCAGTACTTC. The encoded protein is CASSQDIGTGNYEQYF.